The subject of this entry is one TCR beta chain. Germline CDR1 reads SGHVS; CDR2 reads FNYEAQ. The V end lost 5 bases, the J end lost 3 bases, and 11 bases lay between the germline ends. There are 13 residues in the CDR3. This sample stems from a study of blood T cell repertoires in COVID-19. Study overall: There were acute and convalescent COVID-19 samples, and they came from the United States, Italy and Spain. Nucleic acid was either cDNA or gDNA, and it came from T cells, B-cell-depleted T cells, or PBMCs.

Clones were sequenced by immunoSEQ multiplex PCR, and TCRdb holds only the in-frame ones, with some missing. The sample gives about 83,000 clones, more than 70% of which show up once; approximately 8% is in the top ten. The gene calls are TRBV7-6 and TRBJ2-7; D is perhaps TRBD2 (6 bases). The sequenced sample consisted of peripheral blood. This TCR was recovered from a man in his forties or fifties with active COVID-19. CDR3 nucleotides: TGTGCCAGCAGCACCGGGACTGGCTACGAGCAGTACTTC. Protein: CASSTGTGYEQYF.